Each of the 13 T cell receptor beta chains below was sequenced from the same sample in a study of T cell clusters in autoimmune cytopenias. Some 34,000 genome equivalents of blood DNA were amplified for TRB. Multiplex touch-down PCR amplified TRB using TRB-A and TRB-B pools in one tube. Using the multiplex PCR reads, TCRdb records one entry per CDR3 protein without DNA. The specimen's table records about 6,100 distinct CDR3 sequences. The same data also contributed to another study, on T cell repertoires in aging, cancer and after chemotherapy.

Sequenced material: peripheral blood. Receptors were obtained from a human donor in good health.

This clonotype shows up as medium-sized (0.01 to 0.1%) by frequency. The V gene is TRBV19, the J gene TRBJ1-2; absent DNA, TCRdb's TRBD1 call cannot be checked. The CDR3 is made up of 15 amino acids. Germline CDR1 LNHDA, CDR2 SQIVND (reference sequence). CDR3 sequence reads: CASTPTERPRYGYTF.

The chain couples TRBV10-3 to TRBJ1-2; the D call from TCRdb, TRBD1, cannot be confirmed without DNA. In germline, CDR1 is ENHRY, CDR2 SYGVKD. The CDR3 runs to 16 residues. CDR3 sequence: CAISDQREVHNYGYTF.

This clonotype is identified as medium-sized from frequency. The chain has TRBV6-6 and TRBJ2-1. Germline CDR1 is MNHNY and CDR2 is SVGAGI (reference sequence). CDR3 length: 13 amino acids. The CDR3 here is CASSYGRLNEQFF.

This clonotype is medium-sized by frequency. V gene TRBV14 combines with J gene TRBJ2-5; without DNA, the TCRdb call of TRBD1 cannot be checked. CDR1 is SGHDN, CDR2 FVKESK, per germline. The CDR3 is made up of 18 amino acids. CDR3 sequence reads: CASSQAIDRTSRQETQYF. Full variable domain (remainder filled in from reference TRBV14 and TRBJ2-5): EAGVTQFPSHSVIEKGQTVTLRCDPISGHDNLYWYRRVMGKEIKFLLHFVKESKQDESGMPNNRFLAERTGGTYSTLKVQPAELEDSGVYFCASSQAIDRTSRQETQYFGPGTRLLVL.

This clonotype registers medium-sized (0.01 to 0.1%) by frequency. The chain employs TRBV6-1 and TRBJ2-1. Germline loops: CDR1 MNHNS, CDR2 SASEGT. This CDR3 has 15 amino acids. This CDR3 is CASSEVAETYNEQFF.

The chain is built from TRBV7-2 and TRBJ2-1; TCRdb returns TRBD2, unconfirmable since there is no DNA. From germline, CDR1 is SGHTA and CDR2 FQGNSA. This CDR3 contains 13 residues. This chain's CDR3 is CASSPTRGYEQFF.

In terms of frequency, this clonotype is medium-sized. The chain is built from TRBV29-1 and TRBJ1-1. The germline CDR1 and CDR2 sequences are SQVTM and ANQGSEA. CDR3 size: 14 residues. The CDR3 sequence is CSVESTAANTEAFF.

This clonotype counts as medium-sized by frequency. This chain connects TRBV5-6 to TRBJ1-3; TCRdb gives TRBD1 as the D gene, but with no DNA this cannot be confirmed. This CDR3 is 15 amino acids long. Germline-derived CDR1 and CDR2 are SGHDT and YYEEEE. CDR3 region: CASSLVTGAGNTIYF.

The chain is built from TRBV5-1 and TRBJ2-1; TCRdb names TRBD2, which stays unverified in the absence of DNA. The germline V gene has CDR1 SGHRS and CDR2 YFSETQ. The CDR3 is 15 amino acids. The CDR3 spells CASSLSMIADTEQFF. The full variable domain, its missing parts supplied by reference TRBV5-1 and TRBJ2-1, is KAGVTQTPRYLIKTRGQQVTLSCSPISGHRSVSWYQQTPGQGLQFLFEYFSETQRNKGNFPGRFSGRQFSNSRSEMNVSTLELGDSALYLCASSLSMIADTEQFFGPGTRLTVL.

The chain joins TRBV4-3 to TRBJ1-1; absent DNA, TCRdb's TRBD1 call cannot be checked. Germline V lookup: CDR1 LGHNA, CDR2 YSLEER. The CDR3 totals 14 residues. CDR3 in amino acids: CASSQEQGRTEAFF.

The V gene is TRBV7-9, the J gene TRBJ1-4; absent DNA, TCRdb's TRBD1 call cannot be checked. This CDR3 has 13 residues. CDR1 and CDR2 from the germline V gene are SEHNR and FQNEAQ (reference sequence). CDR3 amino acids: CASSPPGNEKLFF.

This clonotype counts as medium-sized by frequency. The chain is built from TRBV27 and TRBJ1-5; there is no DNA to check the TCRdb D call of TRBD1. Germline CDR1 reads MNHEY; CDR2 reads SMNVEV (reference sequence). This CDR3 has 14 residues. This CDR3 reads CASSSGWGSQPQHF.

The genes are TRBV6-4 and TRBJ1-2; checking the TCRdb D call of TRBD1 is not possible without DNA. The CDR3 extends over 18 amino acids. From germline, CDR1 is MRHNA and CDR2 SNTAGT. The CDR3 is CASSDYFMGTGGSYGYTF.